This entry concerns a single T cell receptor beta chain. Participants were placed into cohorts based on the clinical history they reported. This entry is derived from a study of blood T cell repertoires in COVID-19. Study-wide context: The recovered donors of Cohort 3 showed two negative PCRs, clearance, or symptom resolution. The origin of the acute and convalescent COVID-19 samples was the United States, Italy and Spain.

Per the authors' pipeline: It was from reference gene primer amplification that nucleated cell counts were estimated. Using immunoSEQ multiplex PCR, the repertoire was profiled, and TCRdb retains in-frame clones only, with some absent. V and J calls plus clone size are reproduced from that table; the DNA served to infer D and trimming. The sample yields 300,000 to 450,000 clones, around 87% seen once. V lost 3 bases and J lost 0; bases outside the gene matches: 3. Germline V gives CDR1 MGHRA, CDR2 YSYEKL. The CDR3 extends over 16 amino acids. What was sequenced was PBMCs or T cells enriched from blood (not recorded which). V is TRBV4-1 and J is TRBJ1-5; 9 bases are shared with TRBD1. The receptor was derived from a middle-aged man in a cohort exposed to, infected with or recovered from COVID-19 (not recorded which). The CDR3 protein is CASSQGQGYSNQPQHF. The CDR3 nucleotides are TGCGCCAGCAGCCAGGGACAGGGCTATAGCAATCAGCCCCAGCATTTT.